This T cell receptor beta chain was recovered during a study of regulatory T cells in long-lasting Graves disease. This CDR3 contains 14 residues. Between the trimmed V and J ends, which lost 3 bases and 0 bases, there was a span of 9 bases. Germline CDR1 DFQATT, CDR2 SNEGSKA (reference sequence). The study, taken as a whole, reports: A greater number of public clonotypes (more than 2,500) was shared by persistent patients than by new patients (roughly 930). When disease was persistent, TRBV28, TRBJ1-2 and TRBJ2-5 were the favored segments.

Researchers made TCR beta libraries by using iRepertoire HTBI primers and running Arm-PCR on CDR3 regions. TCRdb independently ran MiXCR on the multiplex PCR reads; one entry per CDR3 protein. The table lists about 310,000 distinct CDR3 sequences, more than 20% of them singletons. Described time point: persistent/refractory GD, antithyroid drugs over 5 years with positive TRAb. There was RNA extracted from PBMCs, and the TCR library was made from it. This clonotype occurred many times. The antigen is unknown. The chain uses TRBV20-1 and TRBJ1-5; the D is unclear. This TCR derives from a female donor with Graves disease. Material: peripheral blood mononuclear cells (PBMCs), obtained when the disease was refractory, from a patient treated with antithyroid drugs. In nucleotides, the CDR3 is TGCAGTGCTAGTTCCGGGTATAGCAATCAGCCCCAGCATTTT. Amino acid sequence: CSASSGYSNQPQHF.